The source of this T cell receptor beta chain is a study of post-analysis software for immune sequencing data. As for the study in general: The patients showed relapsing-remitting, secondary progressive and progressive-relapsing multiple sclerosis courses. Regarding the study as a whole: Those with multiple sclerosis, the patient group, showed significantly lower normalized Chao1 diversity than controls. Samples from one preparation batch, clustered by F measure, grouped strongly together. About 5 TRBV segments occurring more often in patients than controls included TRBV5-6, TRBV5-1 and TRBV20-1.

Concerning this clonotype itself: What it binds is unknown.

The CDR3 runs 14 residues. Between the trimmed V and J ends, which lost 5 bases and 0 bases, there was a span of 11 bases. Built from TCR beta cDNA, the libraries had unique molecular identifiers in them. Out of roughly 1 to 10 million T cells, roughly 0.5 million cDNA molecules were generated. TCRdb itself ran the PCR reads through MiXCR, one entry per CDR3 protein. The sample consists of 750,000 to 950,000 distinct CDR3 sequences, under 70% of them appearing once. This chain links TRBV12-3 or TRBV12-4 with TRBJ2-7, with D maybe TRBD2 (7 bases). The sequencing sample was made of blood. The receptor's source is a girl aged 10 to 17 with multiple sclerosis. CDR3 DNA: TGTGCCAGCAGTCGCGGGGGCCCCTCCTACGAGCAGTACTTC. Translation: CASSRGGPSYEQYF.